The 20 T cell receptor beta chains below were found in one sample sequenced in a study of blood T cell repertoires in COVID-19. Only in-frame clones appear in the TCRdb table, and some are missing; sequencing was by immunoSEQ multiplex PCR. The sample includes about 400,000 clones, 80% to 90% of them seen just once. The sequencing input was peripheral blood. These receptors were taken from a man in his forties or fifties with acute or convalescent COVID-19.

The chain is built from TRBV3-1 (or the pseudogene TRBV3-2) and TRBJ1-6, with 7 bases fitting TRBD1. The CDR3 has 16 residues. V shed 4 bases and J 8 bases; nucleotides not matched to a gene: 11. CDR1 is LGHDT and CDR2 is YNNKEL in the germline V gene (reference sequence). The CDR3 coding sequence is TGTGCCAGCAGCCGAAGAGGGGGCGAAAGCCATTCACCCCTCCACTTT. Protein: CASSRRGGESHSPLHF.

The CDR3 coding sequence is TGTGCCAGCAGCGGGGTTTCGGGCGGGGAGCTGTTTTTT. Its translation: CASSGVSGGELFF. The chain links TRBV6-5 to TRBJ2-2, with a tentative D call TRBD2 (5 bases). Trimming took 6 bases from V and 7 from J, leaving 12 bases between them. CDR1 is MNHEY and CDR2 is SVGAGI in the germline V gene. This CDR3 spans 13 amino acids.

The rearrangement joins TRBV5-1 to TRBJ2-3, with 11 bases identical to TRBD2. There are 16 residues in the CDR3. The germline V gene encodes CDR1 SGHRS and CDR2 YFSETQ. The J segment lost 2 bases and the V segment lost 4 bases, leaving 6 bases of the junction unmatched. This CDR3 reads CASSGPSGGLTDTQYF. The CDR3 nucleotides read TGCGCCAGCAGCGGACCTAGCGGGGGGCTCACAGATACGCAGTATTTT.

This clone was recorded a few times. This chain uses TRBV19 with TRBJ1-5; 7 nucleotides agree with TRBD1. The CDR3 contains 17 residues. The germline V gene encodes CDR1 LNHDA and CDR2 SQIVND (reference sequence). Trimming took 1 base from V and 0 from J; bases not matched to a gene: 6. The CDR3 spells CASSIVGTAHSNQPQHF. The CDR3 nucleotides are TGTGCCAGTAGTATAGTAGGGACAGCCCATAGCAATCAGCCCCAGCATTTT.

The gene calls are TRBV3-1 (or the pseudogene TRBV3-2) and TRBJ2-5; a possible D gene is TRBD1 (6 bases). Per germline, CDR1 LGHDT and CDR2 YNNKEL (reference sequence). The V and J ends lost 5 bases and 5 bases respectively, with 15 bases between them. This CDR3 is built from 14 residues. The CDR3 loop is CASSTQGLGETQYF. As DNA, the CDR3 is TGTGCCAGCAGCACACAGGGTCTGGGGGAGACCCAGTACTTC.

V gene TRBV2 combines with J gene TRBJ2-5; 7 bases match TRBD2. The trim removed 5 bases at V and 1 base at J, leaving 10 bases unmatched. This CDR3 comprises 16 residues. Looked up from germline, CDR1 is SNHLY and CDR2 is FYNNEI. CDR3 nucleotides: TGTGCCAGCAGTCGCAGAGCGGGGCCGACCCAAGAGACCCAGTACTTC. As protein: CASSRRAGPTQETQYF.

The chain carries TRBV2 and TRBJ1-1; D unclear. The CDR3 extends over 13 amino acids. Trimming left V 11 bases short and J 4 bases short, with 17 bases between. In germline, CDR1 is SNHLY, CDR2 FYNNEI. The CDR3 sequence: CAGSGLTVTEAFF. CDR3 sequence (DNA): TGTGCCGGAAGCGGACTTACGGTCACTGAAGCTTTCTTT.

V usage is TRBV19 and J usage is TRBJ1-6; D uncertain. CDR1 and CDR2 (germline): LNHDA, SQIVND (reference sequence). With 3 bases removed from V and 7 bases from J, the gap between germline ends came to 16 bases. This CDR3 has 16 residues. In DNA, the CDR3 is TGTGCCAGTAGTATCCCCTCGGCGGAGCGAAATTCACCCCTCCACTTT. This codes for CASSIPSAERNSPLHF.

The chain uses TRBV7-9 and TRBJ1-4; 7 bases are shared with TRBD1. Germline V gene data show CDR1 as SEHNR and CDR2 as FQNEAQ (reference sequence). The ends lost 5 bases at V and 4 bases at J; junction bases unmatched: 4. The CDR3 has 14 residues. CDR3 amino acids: CASSPDRYNEKLFF. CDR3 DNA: TGTGCCAGCAGCCCGGACAGGTATAATGAAAAACTGTTTTTT.

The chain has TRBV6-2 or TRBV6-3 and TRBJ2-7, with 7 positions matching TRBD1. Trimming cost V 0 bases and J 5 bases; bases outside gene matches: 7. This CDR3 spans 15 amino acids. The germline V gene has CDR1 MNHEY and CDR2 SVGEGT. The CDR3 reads CASSYSGQGDHEQYF. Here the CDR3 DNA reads TGTGCCAGCAGTTACTCGGGGCAGGGGGACCACGAGCAGTACTTC.

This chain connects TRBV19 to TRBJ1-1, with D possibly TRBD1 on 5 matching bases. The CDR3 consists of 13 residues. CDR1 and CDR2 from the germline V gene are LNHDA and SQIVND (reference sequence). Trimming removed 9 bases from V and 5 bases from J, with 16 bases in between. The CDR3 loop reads CASQWGGRTEAFF. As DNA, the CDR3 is TGTGCCAGCCAATGGGGCGGGAGAACTGAAGCTTTCTTT.

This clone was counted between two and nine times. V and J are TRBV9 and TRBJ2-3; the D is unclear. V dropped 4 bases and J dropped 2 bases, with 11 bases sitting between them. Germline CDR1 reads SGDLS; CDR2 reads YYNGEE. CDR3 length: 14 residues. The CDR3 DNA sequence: TGTGCCAGCAGCCTTAGCTTAACCACAGATACGCAGTATTTT. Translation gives CASSLSLTTDTQYF.

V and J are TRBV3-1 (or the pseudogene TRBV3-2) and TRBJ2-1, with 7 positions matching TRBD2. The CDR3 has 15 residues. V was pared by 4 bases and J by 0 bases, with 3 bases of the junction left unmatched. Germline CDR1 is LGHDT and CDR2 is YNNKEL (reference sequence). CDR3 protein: CASSPREVSYNEQFF. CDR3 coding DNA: TGTGCCAGCAGCCCCCGGGAGGTCTCCTACAATGAGCAGTTCTTC.

The CDR3 nucleotides are TGCGCCAGCAGCCCCCCCTTTCTAGCGGGCAGCGGCAATGAGCAGTTCTTC. Translated: CASSPPFLAGSGNEQFF. This chain uses TRBV5-1 with TRBJ2-1; 8 positions agree with TRBD2. J gave up 6 bases and V 4 bases, and 15 bases lay outside the gene matches. CDR1 is SGHRS, CDR2 YFSETQ, per germline. This CDR3 comprises 17 residues. Complete variable domain (other parts from reference TRBV5-1 and TRBJ2-1): KAGVTQTPRYLIKTRGQQVTLSCSPISGHRSVSWYQQTPGQGLQFLFEYFSETQRNKGNFPGRFSGRQFSNSRSEMNVSTLELGDSALYLCASSPPFLAGSGNEQFFGPGTRLTVL.

In nucleotides, the CDR3 is TGCGCCAGCAGCTTGGAACCGGGTCAAAGCTCCTACGAGCAGTACTTC. It translates to CASSLEPGQSSYEQYF. This chain links TRBV5-1 with TRBJ2-7; D not resolved. CDR3 length: 16 amino acids. Germline loops: CDR1 SGHRS, CDR2 YFSETQ. The V and J ends lost 0 bases and 0 bases respectively, with 13 bases between them.

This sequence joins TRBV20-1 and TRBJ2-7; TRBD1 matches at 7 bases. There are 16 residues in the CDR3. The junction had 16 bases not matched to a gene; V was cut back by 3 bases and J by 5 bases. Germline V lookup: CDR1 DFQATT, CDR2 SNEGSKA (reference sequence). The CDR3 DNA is TGCAGTGCTAGTGACTTTGACAGGGTGTACGTCAACGAGCAGTACTTC. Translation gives CSASDFDRVYVNEQYF.

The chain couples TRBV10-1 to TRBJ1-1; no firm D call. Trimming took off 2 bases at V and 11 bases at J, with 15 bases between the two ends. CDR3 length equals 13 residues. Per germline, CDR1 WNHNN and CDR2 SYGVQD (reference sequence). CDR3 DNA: TGCGCCAGCAGTGAGGGGCTCGGAGCGGCGGCTTTCTTT. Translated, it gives CASSEGLGAAAFF.

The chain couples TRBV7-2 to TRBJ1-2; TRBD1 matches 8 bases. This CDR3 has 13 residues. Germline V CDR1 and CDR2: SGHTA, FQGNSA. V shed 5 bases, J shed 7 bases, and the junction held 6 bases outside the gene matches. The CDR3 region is CASSEDRAAGYTF. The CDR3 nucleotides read TGTGCCAGCAGCGAGGACAGGGCGGCTGGCTACACCTTC.

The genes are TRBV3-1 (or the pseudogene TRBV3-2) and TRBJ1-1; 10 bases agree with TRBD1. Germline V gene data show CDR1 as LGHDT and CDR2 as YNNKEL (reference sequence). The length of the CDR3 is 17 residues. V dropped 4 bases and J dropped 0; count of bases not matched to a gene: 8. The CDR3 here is CASSPTRQGALNTEAFF. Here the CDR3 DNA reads TGTGCCAGCAGCCCCACAAGACAGGGGGCGTTGAACACTGAAGCTTTCTTT.

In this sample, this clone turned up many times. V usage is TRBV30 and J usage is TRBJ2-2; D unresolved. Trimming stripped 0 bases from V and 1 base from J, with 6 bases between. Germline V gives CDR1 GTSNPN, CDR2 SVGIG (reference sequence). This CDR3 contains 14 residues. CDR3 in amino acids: CAWSVLGNTGELFF. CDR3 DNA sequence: TGTGCCTGGAGTGTACTCGGGAACACCGGGGAGCTGTTTTTT.